Below, 14 T cell receptor beta chains from the same sample are listed, as sequenced in a study of blood T cell repertoires in COVID-19. Only in-frame clones appear in the TCRdb table, and some are missing; sequencing was by immunoSEQ multiplex PCR. In the table there are around 55,000 clones, 88% of which are singletons. The material sequenced was peripheral blood. These receptors all come from a man aged 55 to 70 with active COVID-19.

V gene TRBV11-3 combines with J gene TRBJ1-1; TRBD1 might be the D (6 bases). This CDR3 spans 13 amino acids. From germline, CDR1 is SGHNT and CDR2 YENEEA. Trimming cost V 4 bases and J 11 bases, with 17 bases left between them. CDR3 sequence (DNA): TGTGCCAGCAGCTACGAAATGGGGGCAATGGCTTTCTTT. Translation: CASSYEMGAMAFF.

The rearrangement uses TRBV7-9 and TRBJ2-6, with 8 positions matching TRBD1. Germline V gene data show CDR1 as SEHNR and CDR2 as FQNEAQ (reference sequence). The CDR3 has 16 amino acids. V dropped 5 bases and J dropped 4; count of bases not matched to a gene: 7. This CDR3 is CASSRDRGAGANVLTF. DNA for the CDR3: TGTGCCAGCAGCCGTGACAGGGGCGCGGGGGCCAACGTCCTGACTTTC.

This chain links TRBV7-3 with TRBJ2-3, with 8 bases lining up with TRBD2. V gave up 5 bases and J gave up 4 bases; unmatched junction bases: 11. Germline CDR1 SGHTA, CDR2 FQGTGA. This CDR3 has 16 amino acids. CDR3 DNA sequence: TGTGCCAGCAGCCGATACAGCGGGAGCTCGGCAGATACGCAGTATTTT. This codes for CASSRYSGSSADTQYF.

This chain uses TRBV10-3 with TRBJ2-1, with TRBD1 as a possible D gene (6 bases). Germline V gene lookup returns CDR1 ENHRY and CDR2 SYGVKD. This CDR3 region has 14 residues. The V end was cut by 8 bases, the J end by 4 bases, with 15 bases between. The CDR3 reads CAIQGQGSYNEQFF. The CDR3 bases are TGTGCCATCCAGGGGCAGGGTTCGTACAATGAGCAGTTCTTC.

The rearrangement links TRBV24-1 to TRBJ2-2; D perhaps matches TRBD2 (5 bases). V lost 2 bases and J 3 bases, leaving 12 bases between the germline ends. Germline loops: CDR1 KGHDR, CDR2 SFDVKD. The CDR3 consists of 16 residues. The CDR3 DNA sequence: TGTGCCACCAGTGATTCCGGGATCGGTGACACCGGGGAGCTGTTTTTT. Amino acids: CATSDSGIGDTGELFF.

This chain uses TRBV4-2 with TRBJ2-6; D unresolved. Trimming removed 1 base at V and 0 bases at J, with 4 bases between. CDR3 size: 15 residues. Germline CDR1 and CDR2: LGHNA and YNFKEQ. This chain's CDR3 is CASSQVVSGANVLTF. CDR3 DNA sequence: TGTGCCAGCAGCCAAGTCGTCTCTGGGGCCAACGTCCTGACTTTC.

The CDR3 loop is CASSLGQVNTEAFF. The CDR3 DNA sequence: TGTGCCAGCAGCTTAGGACAGGTAAACACTGAAGCTTTCTTT. This rearrangement joins TRBV13 to TRBJ1-1; tentatively, D is TRBD1 (5 bases). Germline CDR1 is PRHDT and CDR2 is FYEKMQ (reference sequence). The CDR3 length is 14 residues. Trimming removed 0 bases at V and 2 bases at J, with 7 bases between.

V usage is TRBV11-3 and J usage is TRBJ2-1; maybe TRBD2 (6 bases). Per the germline V gene, CDR1 is SGHNT and CDR2 is YENEEA. V was clipped by 3 bases and J by 9 bases, with 12 bases between them. CDR3 length: 13 amino acids. The CDR3 sequence is CASSLDYDSEQFF. The CDR3 DNA reads as TGTGCCAGCAGCTTGGACTATGATTCTGAGCAGTTCTTC.

On this clone itself: Mismatch with germline at one junction end may stem from a read error. J is TRBJ2-5 and V is TRBV7-7, with a possible D match to TRBD1 (6 bases). The CDR3 is 15 residues long. CDR1 and CDR2 (germline): SSHAT, FNYEAQ (reference sequence). The CDR3: CASSLANRELETQYF. The CDR3 DNA reads as TGTGCTAGCAGCTTAGCAAACAGGGAGTTGGAGACCCAGTACTTC.

The V gene is TRBV3-1 (or the pseudogene TRBV3-2), the J gene TRBJ2-7, with no clear D. The germline V gene has CDR1 LGHDT and CDR2 YNNKEL (reference sequence). The length of the CDR3 is 12 residues. With 1 base removed from V and 4 bases from J, the gap between germline ends came to 5 bases. The CDR3 DNA is TGTGCCAGCAGCCAAGCCGGGTACGAGCAGTACTTC. It is translated as CASSQAGYEQYF.

V gene TRBV18 combines with J gene TRBJ1-1, with 9 bases matching TRBD1. The germline CDR1 and CDR2 sequences are KGHSH and LQKENI. After removal of 1 base from V and 2 bases from J, the junction contained 5 bases not matched to a gene. The CDR3 runs to 16 residues. In nucleotides, the CDR3 is TGTGCCAGCTCACCACAGGGACAGGGATACAACACTGAAGCTTTCTTT. As protein: CASSPQGQGYNTEAFF. Filled out from reference TRBV18 and TRBJ1-1, the complete variable domain reads NAGVMQNPRHLVRRRGQEARLRCSPMKGHSHVYWYRQLPEEGLKFMVYLQKENIIDESGMPKERFSAEFPKEGPSILRIQQVVRGDSAAYFCASSPQGQGYNTEAFFGQGTRLTVV.

This clone appeared once. The gene calls are TRBV5-4 and TRBJ2-3; tentatively, D is TRBD2 (5 bases). V was shortened by 2 bases and J by 2 bases, with 15 bases between the two germline ends. This CDR3 is built from 16 residues. Germline assignment: CDR1 SGHNT and CDR2 YYREEE (reference sequence). CDR3: CASSLIRGPYTDTQYF. For the CDR3, the DNA is TGTGCCAGCAGCTTAATCAGAGGGCCATACACAGATACGCAGTATTTT.

The rearrangement links TRBV6-1 to TRBJ1-6, with D possibly TRBD1 on 6 matching bases. Germline-derived CDR1 and CDR2 are MNHNS and SASEGT. With 3 bases removed from V and 8 bases from J, the gap between germline ends came to 11 bases. CDR3 size: 14 residues. The CDR3 spells CASSDRGADSPLHF. CDR3 DNA sequence: TGTGCCAGCAGTGACAGGGGAGCGGATTCACCCCTCCACTTT.

The J gene is TRBJ2-7, the V gene TRBV18, with 9 bases identical to TRBD1. The CDR3 totals 15 residues. The ends lost 4 bases at V and 2 bases at J; junction bases unmatched: 6. Germline CDR1 reads KGHSH; CDR2 reads LQKENI. The CDR3: CASSRLGQGTYEQYF. CDR3 in DNA: TGTGCCAGCTCACGATTGGGACAGGGCACCTACGAGCAGTACTTC.